This is a list of T cell receptor beta chains from one sample in a study of T cell repertoires in cytomegalovirus infection. Via MiXCR, TCRdb re-called the reads, giving one row per CDR3 protein. The sample holds 150,000 to 200,000 distinct CDR3 sequences, roughly a fifth seen once. Sample: PBMCs. These receptors all stem from a human donor in good health (CMV status not recorded). Some clones in this sample may be carry-over from other donors' samples. The CDR3 runs from the conserved cysteine through the conserved F or W. Fields, in order: clone size, D gene, CDR3 length, V gene, J gene, CDR3 DNA, CDR3 protein. D genes are given only for firm matches. Expanded clones are given a class, and other clones once, few, many or no size at all.

-	-	14	TRBV28	TRBJ2-7	TGTGCCAGCATTGATACAGGGAGCTCCTACGAGCAGTACTTC	CASIDTGSSYEQYF
many	-	19	TRBV7-2	TRBJ2-6	TGTGCCAGCAGCCCCCGGGGAGGAAGACCGAACTCTGGGGCCAACGTCCTGACTTTC	CASSPRGGRPNSGANVLTF
-	-	13	TRBV2	TRBJ1-2	TGTGCCAGCAGTGAGGAGGGACGCTATGGCTACACCTTC	CASSEEGRYGYTF
-	-	12	TRBV6-2/TRBV6-3	TRBJ2-7	TGTGCCAGCTCAGGGGGGGCCTACGAGCAGTACTTC	CASSGGAYEQYF
once	TRBD2	12	TRBV20-1	TRBJ2-3	TGCAGTGCTAGAGCGCTAGCGGATACGCAGTTTTTT	CSARALADTQFF
many	-	12	TRBV7-9	TRBJ2-5	TGTGCCAGCAGCATGGAGGGAGAGACCCAGTACTTC	CASSMEGETQYF
few	-	14	TRBV7-9	TRBJ1-1	TGTGCCAGCAGCTTCACTATGGTTGACACTGAAGCTTTCTTT	CASSFTMVDTEAFF
few	-	15	TRBV4-2	TRBJ2-5	TGTGCCAGCAGCCAAGCCGGTCTAGCCGGAGAGACCCAGTACTTC	CASSQAGLAGETQYF
-	TRBD1	16	TRBV11-2	TRBJ1-2	TGTGCCAGCAGCTTAGAGGGGACAGGGTTGAACTATGGCTACACCTTC	CASSLEGTGLNYGYTF
few	-	14	TRBV25-1	TRBJ1-1	TGTGCCAGCAGTGAATCAGGCTCAAACACTGAAGCTTTCTTT	CASSESGSNTEAFF
-	TRBD2	14	TRBV19	TRBJ2-1	TGTGCCAGTAGTACCCGGACTAGCAGCAATGAGCAGTTCTTC	CASSTRTSSNEQFF
few	TRBD2	14	TRBV7-9	TRBJ2-1	TGTGCCAGCAGCTCCCGGACTAGGTACAATGAGCAGTTCTTC	CASSSRTRYNEQFF
few	TRBD2	14	TRBV29-1	TRBJ2-7	TGCAGCGTTGCGAAAGCGGGACCCCCCTACGAGCAGTACTTC	CSVAKAGPPYEQYF
-	-	15	TRBV20-1	TRBJ2-4	TGCAGTCCCCGAGGAGACCTTGTAGCCAAAAACATTCAGTACTTC	CSPRGDLVAKNIQYF
many	TRBD2	13	TRBV7-2	TRBJ2-1	TGTGCCAGCAAGGCGGGAGGTTACAATGAGCAGTTCTTC	CASKAGGYNEQFF
-	-	14	TRBV5-1	TRBJ1-1	TGCGCCAGCAGCTTGACCGGGGTGGACACTGAAGCTTTCTTT	CASSLTGVDTEAFF
many	TRBD1	14	TRBV7-8	TRBJ2-7	TGTGCCAGCAGCGTGGACAGGGGCTTCGACGAGCAGTACTTC	CASSVDRGFDEQYF
many	-	15	TRBV12-5	TRBJ2-3	TGTGCTAGTGGTTTGGAAGGGCGCCGAGGGGATACGCAGTATTTT	CASGLEGRRGDTQYF
-	-	14	TRBV4-3	TRBJ2-5	TGCGCCAGCAGCCAAGAGCAGCTTTGGGAGACCCAGTACTTC	CASSQEQLWETQYF
-	-	14	TRBV7-6	TRBJ2-4	TGTGCCAGCAGCTTTGGGCAGGGTAAAAACATTCAGTACTTC	CASSFGQGKNIQYF
-	-	13	TRBV10-3	TRBJ2-3	TGTGCCATCAGTGACGGGAGTGGAGATACGCAGTATTTT	CAISDGSGDTQYF
few	-	14	TRBV19	TRBJ2-3	TGTGCCAGTAGGAAATACAGGGACACAGATACGCAGTATTTT	CASRKYRDTDTQYF
few	TRBD2	13	TRBV2	TRBJ2-7	TGTGCCAGCGAGCGGGGGGCCTCCTACGAGCAGTACTTC	CASERGASYEQYF
-	-	13	TRBV10-2	TRBJ2-3	TGCGCCAGCAGTGTCATAGCCACAGATACGCAGTATTTT	CASSVIATDTQYF
many	-	12	TRBV12-3/TRBV12-4	TRBJ2-7	TGTGCCAGCAGCCCCTGGACCTACGAGCAGTACTTC	CASSPWTYEQYF
few	TRBD2	16	TRBV6-2/TRBV6-3	TRBJ2-5	TGTGCCAGCAGGCGAAGCGGGGCCACGGAGGGAGAGACCCAGTACTTC	CASRRSGATEGETQYF
few	TRBD1	17	TRBV12-3/TRBV12-4	TRBJ2-4	TGTGCCAGCAGTTTTATGCTCCCGGGACAGGGAGTAGACATTCAGTACTTC	CASSFMLPGQGVDIQYF
-	TRBD2	16	TRBV29-1	TRBJ2-1	TGCAGCGTTGAAGAACGGGGAGGGAGGTCCTACAATGAGCAGTTCTTC	CSVEERGGRSYNEQFF
few	-	13	TRBV5-1	TRBJ2-1	TGCGCCAGCAGCAGGGAGGTCAACAATGAGCAGTTCTTC	CASSREVNNEQFF